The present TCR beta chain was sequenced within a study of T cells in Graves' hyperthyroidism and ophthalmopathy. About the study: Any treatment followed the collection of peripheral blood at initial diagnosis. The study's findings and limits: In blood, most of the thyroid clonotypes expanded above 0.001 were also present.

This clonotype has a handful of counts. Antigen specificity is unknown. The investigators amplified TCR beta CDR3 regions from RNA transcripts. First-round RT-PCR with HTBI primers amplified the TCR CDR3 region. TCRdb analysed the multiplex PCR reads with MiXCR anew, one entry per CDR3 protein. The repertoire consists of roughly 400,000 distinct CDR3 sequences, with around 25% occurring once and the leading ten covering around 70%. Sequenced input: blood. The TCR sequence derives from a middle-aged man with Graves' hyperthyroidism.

The CDR3 DNA reads as TGTGCCAGCCAGGGTTCTGGAAACACCATATATTTT. Protein product: CASQGSGNTIYF. The chain combines TRBV11-3 with TRBJ1-3; TRBD1 might be the D (5 bases). Per the germline V gene, CDR1 is SGHNT and CDR2 is YENEEA. This CDR3 spans 12 amino acids. The V and J ends lost 8 bases and 1 base respectively, with 6 bases between them.